These 27 T cell receptor beta chains originate from one sample sequenced in a study of STAT5B mutations in CD4+ large granular lymphocyte leukemia. The assay was immunoSEQ multiplex PCR, and TCRdb's table has in-frame clones only and misses some. The sample includes about 24,000 clones, 72% of them seen just once. Material: CD4+ T cells from blood buffy coats. The source is a human donor in good health.

The chain recombines TRBV10-3 with TRBJ1-1; 8 bases are shared with TRBD1. Germline-derived CDR1 and CDR2 are ENHRY and SYGVKD. The V gene end was trimmed by 5 bases and the J gene end by 6 bases; junction bases not matched to a gene: 8. CDR3 length equals 14 residues. For the CDR3, the DNA is TGTGCCATCAGTAAAGACAGGGGTGGTTCTGAAGCTTTCTTT. Protein product: CAISKDRGGSEAFF.

The rearrangement links TRBV7-3 to TRBJ2-1, with D tentatively TRBD1 (6 bases). From germline, CDR1 is SGHTA and CDR2 FQGTGA. This CDR3 region has 14 residues. V was pared by 5 bases and J by 7 bases, with 15 bases between. The CDR3 DNA is TGTGCCAGCAGCGAGGGACACGCACAAAATGAGCAGTTCTTC. It encodes CASSEGHAQNEQFF. The full variable domain, in which reference TRBV7-3 and TRBJ2-1 provide the parts outside the CDR3, is GAGVSQTPSNKVTEKGKYVELRCDPISGHTALYWYRQSLGQGPEFLIYFQGTGAADDSGLPNDRFFAVRPEGSVSTLKIQRTERGDSAVYLCASSEGHAQNEQFFGPGTRLTVL.

The genes are TRBV7-9 and TRBJ2-3; TRBD1 matches at 7 bases. CDR1 and CDR2 from the germline V gene are SEHNR and FQNEAQ (reference sequence). V shed 4 bases, J shed 6 bases, and the junction held 1 base outside the gene matches. This CDR3 contains 12 residues. The CDR3 here is CASSSGGDTQYF. CDR3 bases: TGTGCCAGCAGCTCAGGGGGTGATACGCAGTATTTT. Filled out from reference TRBV7-9 and TRBJ2-3, the complete variable domain reads DTGVSQNPRHKITKRGQNVTFRCDPISEHNRLYWYRQTLGQGPEFLTYFQNEAQLEKSRLLSDRFSAERPKGSFSTLEIQRTEQGDSAMYLCASSSGGDTQYFGPGTRLTVL.

The genes are TRBV10-2 and TRBJ2-7; the match to TRBD1 covers 12 bases. The CDR3 is 14 amino acids. Trimming at V came to 6 bases and at J to 3 bases, leaving 3 bases not matched to a gene. Germline CDR1 WSHSY, CDR2 SAAADI. This CDR3 is CASRGTGGSYEQYF. CDR3 nucleotides: TGCGCCAGCAGAGGGACAGGGGGCAGCTACGAGCAGTACTTC.

V and J are TRBV29-1 and TRBJ2-5; D uncertain. The CDR3 consists of 13 residues. CDR1 is SQVTM and CDR2 is ANQGSEA in the germline V gene. Trimming removed 3 bases from V and 5 bases from J, with 13 bases in between. DNA of the CDR3: TGCAGCGTTGAGGAAAAGGCCCCCGAGACCCAGTACTTC. It codes for CSVEEKAPETQYF.

This chain joins TRBV7-8 and TRBJ1-6; D unclear. Germline loops: CDR1 SGHVS, CDR2 FQNEAQ. The CDR3 length is 15 residues. Trimming cost V 2 bases and J 8 bases, with 13 bases left between them. The CDR3 DNA reads as TGTGCCAGCAGCTTACCCTCCGACGGGTATTCACCCCTCCACTTT. This translates into CASSLPSDGYSPLHF.

V gene TRBV7-9 combines with J gene TRBJ1-1; unclear D gene. V lost 1 base and J lost 4, with 4 bases in between. Per the germline V gene, CDR1 is SEHNR and CDR2 is FQNEAQ (reference sequence). The CDR3 runs 12 residues. The CDR3 DNA reads as TGTGCCAGCAGCTTAGGGTCCACTGAAGCTTTCTTT. It specifies CASSLGSTEAFF.

This clone was picked up one time. The chain uses TRBV18 and TRBJ1-1, with D unclear. CDR1 is KGHSH and CDR2 is LQKENI in the germline V gene. The CDR3 runs 14 residues. The V gene lost 1 base and the J gene lost 1 base, with 7 bases spanning the gap. This chain's CDR3 is CASSPLSGNTEAFF. In DNA form, the CDR3 reads TGTGCCAGCTCACCACTTTCGGGGAACACTGAAGCTTTCTTT.

V gene TRBV11-1 combines with J gene TRBJ2-3; D is tentatively TRBD1 or TRBD2 (5 bases each). Per the germline V gene, CDR1 is SGHAT and CDR2 is FQDESV (reference sequence). The CDR3 is 16 amino acids. Trimming took off 1 base at V and 6 bases at J, with 17 bases between the two ends. The CDR3 DNA reads TGTGCCAGCAGCTTAGTGTTCGGGACGGTAGCTGATACGCAGTATTTT. Translated, it gives CASSLVFGTVADTQYF.

V usage is TRBV2 and J usage is TRBJ2-2, with D unclear. Germline V lookup: CDR1 SNHLY, CDR2 FYNNEI. Trimming removed 6 bases at V and 5 bases at J, with 13 bases between. The length of the CDR3 is 14 residues. CDR3 protein: CASRPPTLTGELFF. The DNA for the CDR3 is TGTGCCAGCAGACCTCCAACGCTAACCGGGGAGCTGTTTTTT.

This sequence joins TRBV6-5 and TRBJ1-1; TRBD1 is a possible D gene (6 bases). Germline CDR1 is MNHEY and CDR2 is SVGAGI. The CDR3 loop spans 14 amino acids. CDR3 loop: CPSQGSGKFTEAFF. The CDR3 region has the DNA TGTCCAAGCCAGGGGTCGGGGAAATTCACTGAAGCTTTCTTT.

V is TRBV6-1 and J is TRBJ2-7; 7 bases are shared with TRBD1. The CDR3 is 14 residues long. Germline V gene data show CDR1 as MNHNS and CDR2 as SASEGT. Trimming removed 8 bases from V and 3 bases from J; junction bases left unmatched: 10. The CDR3 bases are TGTGCCAGCGGGGGCGGAACAGGGGTCTACGAGCAGTACTTC. Translated, it gives CASGGGTGVYEQYF.

The sample holds one count of this clone. The rearrangement uses TRBV5-4 and TRBJ1-2; D call uncertain. V was shortened by 5 bases and J by 3 bases, with 14 bases between the two germline ends. This CDR3 region has 14 residues. CDR1 SGHNT and CDR2 YYREEE come from the germline V gene (reference sequence). The CDR3 DNA is TGTGCCAGCAGGCCCAGCCAGGACTACTATGGCTACACCTTC. Protein: CASRPSQDYYGYTF.

The CDR3, as DNA: TGTGCCAGCAGAAGCGGGAACACCGGGGAGCTGTTTTTT. Translating it yields CASRSGNTGELFF. The V gene is TRBV4-2, the J gene TRBJ2-2, with TRBD2 as a possible D gene (5 bases). From germline, CDR1 is LGHNA and CDR2 YNFKEQ. V shed 6 bases and J shed 1 base, with 6 bases lying between them. This CDR3 contains 13 residues.

This clone has only a few counts. The chain recombines TRBV18 with TRBJ1-4; possible D gene TRBD1, 5 bases. The germline V gene encodes CDR1 KGHSH and CDR2 LQKENI. The germline V and J ends were trimmed by 2 bases and 6 bases, with 13 bases remaining between them. There are 15 residues in the CDR3. The CDR3 region has the DNA TGTGCCAGCTCACCAGGGCAGGGCCTTCATGAAAAACTGTTTTTT. Encoded protein: CASSPGQGLHEKLFF.

The table lists this clone with a count of one. The V and J genes are TRBV18 and TRBJ2-7, with D perhaps TRBD1 (6 bases). This CDR3 spans 17 amino acids. The V end was cut by 2 bases, the J end by 1 base, with 18 bases between. Germline loops: CDR1 KGHSH, CDR2 LQKENI. The CDR3: CASSPVLPQQGSYEQYF. As DNA, the CDR3 is TGTGCCAGCTCACCAGTTCTTCCCCAACAGGGATCCTACGAGCAGTACTTC.

This chain uses TRBV9 with TRBJ2-5, with D perhaps matching TRBD1 or TRBD2 (7 bases each). The germline gives CDR1 SGDLS, CDR2 YYNGEE. V lost 4 bases, J lost 4 bases, and 17 bases lay in between. This CDR3 is 15 amino acids long. The CDR3 coding sequence is TGTGCCAGCAGCACGAGCGGGACAGAGCGAGAGACCCAGTACTTC. It encodes CASSTSGTERETQYF.

Only one count was recorded for this clone. The chain has TRBV5-6 and TRBJ1-1, with 7 bases aligning to TRBD1. J was trimmed by 3 bases and V by 0 bases; bases with no gene match: 8. This CDR3 contains 16 residues. Germline-derived CDR1 and CDR2 are SGHDT and YYEEEE. This CDR3 reads CASSLGNTGVHTEAFF. The CDR3 nucleotides read TGTGCCAGCAGCTTGGGAAATACAGGGGTGCACACTGAAGCTTTCTTT. Looking up the rest from reference TRBV5-6 and TRBJ1-1 gives the full variable domain: DAGVTQSPTHLIKTRGQQVTLRCSPKSGHDTVSWYQQALGQGPQFIFQYYEEEERQRGNFPDRFSGHQFPNYSSELNVNALLLGDSALYLCASSLGNTGVHTEAFFGQGTRLTVV.

This chain connects TRBV28 to TRBJ1-5; unclear D gene. CDR1 and CDR2 (germline): MDHEN, SYDVKM. CDR3 length: 14 amino acids. V was clipped by 8 bases and J by 0 bases, with 11 bases between them. CDR3 region: CASYGYYSNQPQHF. CDR3 coding DNA: TGTGCCAGCTATGGGTACTATAGCAATCAGCCCCAGCATTTT.

This chain joins TRBV5-1 and TRBJ2-7; a weak D match, TRBD2 (5 bases). Germline V gives CDR1 SGHRS, CDR2 YFSETQ. With 3 bases removed from V and 7 bases from J, the gap between germline ends came to 8 bases. The CDR3 totals 11 residues. CDR3 amino acids: CASSSGWEQYF. The CDR3 coding sequence is TGCGCCAGCAGCTCGGGGTGGGAGCAGTACTTC.

The chain combines TRBV2 with TRBJ1-2; D is unclear. V was clipped by 6 bases and J by 2 bases, with 13 bases between them. The germline V gene has CDR1 SNHLY and CDR2 FYNNEI. CDR3 length equals 14 residues. The DNA for the CDR3 is TGTGCCAGCAGACGGGCTGGCACAAACTATGGCTACACCTTC. Its translation is CASRRAGTNYGYTF.

This clone was counted once. The rearrangement uses TRBV28 and TRBJ2-7, with D possibly called TRBD1 or TRBD2 (5 bases each). Germline V gene lookup returns CDR1 MDHEN and CDR2 SYDVKM. CDR3 size: 15 residues. V was clipped by 5 bases and J by 2 bases, with 16 bases between them. CDR3 coding DNA: TGTGCCAGCAGTCCCCCGAGGGGAATTACCTACGAGCAGTACTTC. Translated: CASSPPRGITYEQYF.

V is TRBV7-6 and J is TRBJ2-6; 7 bases agree with TRBD1. The ends lost 4 bases at V and 0 bases at J; junction bases unmatched: 9. CDR3 size: 18 residues. Germline V CDR1 and CDR2: SGHVS, FNYEAQ. This CDR3 is CASSSRPGQLSGANVLTF. CDR3 DNA sequence: TGTGCCAGCAGCTCGCGACCGGGACAGCTCTCTGGGGCCAACGTCCTGACTTTC.

The chain recombines TRBV11-1 with TRBJ2-5; 7 nucleotides match TRBD2. The V gene end was trimmed by 3 bases and the J gene end by 4 bases; junction bases not matched to a gene: 2. The CDR3 consists of 13 residues. Germline V gene data show CDR1 as SGHAT and CDR2 as FQDESV (reference sequence). The CDR3, as DNA: TGTGCCAGCAGCTTTCCGGGGGGAGAGACCCAGTACTTC. This sequence encodes CASSFPGGETQYF.

CDR3 amino acids: CASSFSGLSTDTQYF. The CDR3 bases are TGTGCCAGCAGCTTTAGCGGACTTAGCACAGATACGCAGTATTTT. The chain combines TRBV11-2 with TRBJ2-3; D perhaps matches TRBD2 (6 bases). The V and J ends lost 3 bases and 0 bases respectively, with 10 bases between them. From germline, CDR1 is SGHAT and CDR2 FQNNGV. This CDR3 has 15 residues.

This sequence joins TRBV10-3 and TRBJ2-1; D unclear. Germline CDR1 reads ENHRY; CDR2 reads SYGVKD. The CDR3 consists of 12 residues. The ends were cut back, 3 bases at V and 7 bases at J, with 7 bases in the middle. The CDR3 loop reads CAISENSNEQFF. CDR3 nucleotides: TGTGCCATCAGTGAAAATTCGAATGAGCAGTTCTTC.

The CDR3 DNA reads TGTGCCAGCAGTTTGCCGGGACAGGGGAAAGACGAGCAGTACTTC. It yields the protein CASSLPGQGKDEQYF. This sequence joins TRBV5-6 and TRBJ2-7, with 10 bases matching TRBD1. Looked up from germline, CDR1 is SGHDT and CDR2 is YYEEEE. The CDR3 extends over 15 amino acids. V lost 5 bases and J lost 5; bases outside the gene matches: 10.